This TCR beta chain was obtained from a study of blood T cells in healthy people across ages. Healthy Caucasian individuals from Russia aged roughly 6 to 90 served as donors. With a J-beta primer mix and a sample-barcoded 5' primer, a second PCR ran about 6 to 11 cycles. MiXCR, applied by TCRdb to the 5' RACE reads, yields one record per CDR3 protein. The sample yields 650,000 or so distinct CDR3 sequences, more than 45% seen once. Notes on this clonotype: The antigen remains undetermined.

Notes on the study in general: The study could not conclusively compare naive and antigen-experienced cells, given its unsorted PBMCs. Age showed a roughly linear inverse relationship with TCR beta diversity per million T cells.

This CDR3 contains 15 residues. This clonotype originated in a woman over 75 in good health. The J gene is TRBJ2-5, the V gene TRBV12-3 or TRBV12-4; D might be TRBD1 (6 bases). The J call may not be correct, given that the DNA end is closer to TRBJ2-7. Material: blood. The CDR3 DNA reads as TGTGCCAGCAGTTTGTTTCCAGGGGTTACCTACGAGCAGTACTTC. Translation: CASSLFPGVTYEQYF.